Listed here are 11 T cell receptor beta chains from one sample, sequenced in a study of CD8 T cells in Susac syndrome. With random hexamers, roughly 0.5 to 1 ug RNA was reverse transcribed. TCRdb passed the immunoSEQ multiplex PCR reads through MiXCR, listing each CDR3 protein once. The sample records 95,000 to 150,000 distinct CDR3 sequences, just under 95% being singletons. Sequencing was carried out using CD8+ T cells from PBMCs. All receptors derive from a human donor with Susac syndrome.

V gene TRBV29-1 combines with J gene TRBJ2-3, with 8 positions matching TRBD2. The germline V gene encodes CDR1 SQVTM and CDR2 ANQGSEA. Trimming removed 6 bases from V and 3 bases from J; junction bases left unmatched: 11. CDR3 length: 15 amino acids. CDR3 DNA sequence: TGCAGCGTCCTCTGGGCTAGCGGGCAAACAGATACGCAGTATTTT. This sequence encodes CSVLWASGQTDTQYF.

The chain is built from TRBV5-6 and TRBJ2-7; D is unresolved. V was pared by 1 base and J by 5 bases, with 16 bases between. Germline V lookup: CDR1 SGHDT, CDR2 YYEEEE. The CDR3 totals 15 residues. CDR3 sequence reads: CASSLYGLQRDEQYF. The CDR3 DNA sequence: TGTGCCAGCAGCTTGTACGGCCTCCAGCGCGACGAGCAGTACTTC.

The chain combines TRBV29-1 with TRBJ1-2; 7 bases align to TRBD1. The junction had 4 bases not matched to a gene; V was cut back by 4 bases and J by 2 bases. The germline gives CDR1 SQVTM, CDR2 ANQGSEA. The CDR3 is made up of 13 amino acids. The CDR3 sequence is CSVVPQGNYGYTF. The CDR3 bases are TGCAGCGTTGTTCCACAGGGGAACTATGGCTACACCTTC.

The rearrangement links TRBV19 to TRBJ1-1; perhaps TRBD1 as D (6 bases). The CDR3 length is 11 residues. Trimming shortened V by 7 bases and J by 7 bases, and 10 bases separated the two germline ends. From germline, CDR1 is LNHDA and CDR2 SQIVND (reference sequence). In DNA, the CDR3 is TGTGCCAGTATGATACAGGGTGAAGCTTTCTTT. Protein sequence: CASMIQGEAFF.

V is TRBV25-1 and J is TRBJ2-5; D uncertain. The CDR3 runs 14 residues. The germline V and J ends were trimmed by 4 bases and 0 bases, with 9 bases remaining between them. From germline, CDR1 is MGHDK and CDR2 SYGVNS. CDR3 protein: CASSVGPYQETQYF. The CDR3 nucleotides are TGTGCCAGCAGTGTAGGGCCGTACCAAGAGACCCAGTACTTC.

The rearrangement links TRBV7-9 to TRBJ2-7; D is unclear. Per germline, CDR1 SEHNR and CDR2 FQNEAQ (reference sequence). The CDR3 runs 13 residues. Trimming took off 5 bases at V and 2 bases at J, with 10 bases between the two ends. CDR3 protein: CASSSDAPYEQYF. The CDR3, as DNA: TGTGCCAGCAGCAGTGACGCCCCCTACGAGCAGTACTTC.

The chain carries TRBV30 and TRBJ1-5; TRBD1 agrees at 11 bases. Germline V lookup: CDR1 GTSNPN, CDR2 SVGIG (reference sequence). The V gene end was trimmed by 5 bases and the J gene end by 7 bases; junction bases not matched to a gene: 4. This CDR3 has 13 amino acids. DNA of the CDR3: TGTGCCTGGGGGACAGGGGGTGCGCAGCCCCAGCATTTT. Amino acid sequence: CAWGTGGAQPQHF.

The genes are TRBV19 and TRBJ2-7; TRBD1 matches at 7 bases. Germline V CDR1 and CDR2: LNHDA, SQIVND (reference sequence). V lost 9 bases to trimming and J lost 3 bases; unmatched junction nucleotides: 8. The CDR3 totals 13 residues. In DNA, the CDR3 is TGTGCCAGCACGGGACAGCGAGGCTACGAGCAGTACTTC. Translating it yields CASTGQRGYEQYF.

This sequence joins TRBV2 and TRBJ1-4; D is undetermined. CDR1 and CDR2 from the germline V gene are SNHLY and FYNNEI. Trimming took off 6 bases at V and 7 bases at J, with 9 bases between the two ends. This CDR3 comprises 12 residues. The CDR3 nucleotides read TGTGCCAGCAGGACACTGCTTGAAAAACTGTTTTTT. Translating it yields CASRTLLEKLFF.

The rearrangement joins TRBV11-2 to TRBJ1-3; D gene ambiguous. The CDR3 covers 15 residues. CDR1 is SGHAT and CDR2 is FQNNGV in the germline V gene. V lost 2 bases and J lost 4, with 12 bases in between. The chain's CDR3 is CASSLLLGSGNTIYF. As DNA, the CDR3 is TGTGCCAGCAGCTTACTCCTGGGGTCCGGAAACACCATATATTTT.

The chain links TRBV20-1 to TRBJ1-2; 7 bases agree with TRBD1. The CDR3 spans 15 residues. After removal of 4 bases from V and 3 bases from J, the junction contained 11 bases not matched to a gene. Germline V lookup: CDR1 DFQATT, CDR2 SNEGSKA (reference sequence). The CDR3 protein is CSAINPGGRDYGYTF. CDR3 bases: TGCAGTGCTATAAATCCAGGGGGACGCGACTATGGCTACACCTTC.